Below are 14 T cell receptor beta chains sequenced from a single sample in a study of cytomegalovirus exposure and HLA in healthy donors. The PCR made use of 60 Vbeta and 13 Jbeta primers. The repertoire was sequenced with immunoSEQ multiplex PCR; TCRdb's copy has only in-frame clones and lacks some. The table has roughly 130,000 clones, more than 60% seen once. Sequences were obtained from PBMCs. The receptor set was obtained from a woman aged 55-70 years in good health and CMV-seronegative.

Points on this clone: An end of the junction differs from the germline gene, which may be a read error. The chain uses TRBV7-9 and TRBJ1-4; maybe TRBD1 (5 bases). The CDR3 length is 15 residues. Germline CDR1 is SEHNR and CDR2 is FQNEAQ (reference sequence). The CDR3 region is CSSSLILGDGEKLFF. The DNA for the CDR3 is TGTTCCAGCAGCTTAATTCTAGGGGATGGGGAAAAACTGTTTTTT.

This clone showed up just a few times. This chain connects TRBV7-3 to TRBJ2-2; D is unresolved. Germline-derived CDR1 and CDR2 are SGHTA and FQGTGA. V was shortened by 1 base and J by 3 bases, with 6 bases between the two germline ends. The CDR3 has 14 amino acids. The chain's CDR3 is CASSLSRDTGELFF. CDR3 coding DNA: TGTGCCAGCAGCTTAAGCCGGGACACCGGGGAGCTGTTTTTT.

The J gene is TRBJ2-5, the V gene TRBV5-1, with 15 bases aligning to TRBD2. CDR1 is SGHRS and CDR2 is YFSETQ in the germline V gene. CDR3 length: 17 amino acids. J lost 2 bases, V lost 3 bases, and 5 bases had no gene match. The CDR3 coding sequence is TGCGCCAGCAGCTCGGGACTAGCGGGAGGTCATCAAGAGACCCAGTACTTC. Protein product: CASSSGLAGGHQETQYF. The full variable domain, in which reference TRBV5-1 and TRBJ2-5 provide the parts outside the CDR3, is KAGVTQTPRYLIKTRGQQVTLSCSPISGHRSVSWYQQTPGQGLQFLFEYFSETQRNKGNFPGRFSGRQFSNSRSEMNVSTLELGDSALYLCASSSGLAGGHQETQYFGPGTRLLVL.

V is TRBV4-3 and J is TRBJ2-2; D perhaps matches TRBD2 (6 bases). Germline CDR1 and CDR2: LGHNA and YSLEER. This CDR3 contains 16 residues. V was clipped by 4 bases and J by 0 bases, with 12 bases between them. CDR3 amino acids: CASSLDGTANTGELFF. DNA of the CDR3: TGCGCCAGCAGCCTAGACGGGACTGCGAACACCGGGGAGCTGTTTTTT.

This clone was counted a few times. The V and J genes are TRBV6-5 and TRBJ2-7; TRBD2 is a possible D gene (6 bases). This CDR3 is built from 15 residues. Germline CDR1 is MNHEY and CDR2 is SVGAGI. V lost 0 bases and J lost 5, with 14 bases in between. The CDR3: CASSYSTSGVHEQYF. In nucleotides, the CDR3 is TGTGCCAGCAGTTACTCGACGTCGGGAGTCCACGAGCAGTACTTC.

This chain connects TRBV5-4 to TRBJ2-1, with TRBD2 matching over 12 bases. J gave up 8 bases and V 3 bases, and 9 bases lay outside the gene matches. The CDR3 is 16 amino acids. Germline CDR1 SGHNT, CDR2 YYREEE (reference sequence). This CDR3 is CASSSGGLAGGHEQFF. CDR3 bases: TGTGCCAGCAGCTCGGGAGGGCTAGCGGGGGGGCATGAGCAGTTCTTC.

The V and J genes are TRBV27 and TRBJ2-3; TRBD2 matches at 8 bases. There are 14 residues in the CDR3. Trimming removed 5 bases from V and 4 bases from J; junction bases left unmatched: 5. Germline CDR1 is MNHEY and CDR2 is SMNVEV (reference sequence). The CDR3 DNA follows: TGTGCCAGCAGTGATCTAGCGGGTTCAGATACGCAGTATTTT. It is translated as CASSDLAGSDTQYF.

The chain couples TRBV9 to TRBJ2-1; D ambiguous. The germline V and J ends were trimmed by 3 bases and 2 bases, with 6 bases remaining between them. Germline V gives CDR1 SGDLS, CDR2 YYNGEE. The CDR3 contains 13 residues. Written as DNA, the CDR3 is TGTGCCAGCAGCGCTAGTCCCTACAATGAGCAGTTCTTC. Protein product: CASSASPYNEQFF. Drawing the rest from reference TRBV9 and TRBJ2-1, the complete variable domain is DSGVTQTPKHLITATGQRVTLRCSPRSGDLSVYWYQQSLDQGLQFLIQYYNGEERAKGNILERFSAQQFPDLHSELNLSSLELGDSALYFCASSASPYNEQFFGPGTRLTVL.

The chain joins TRBV9 to TRBJ1-2; D perhaps matches TRBD1 (5 bases). In germline, CDR1 is SGDLS, CDR2 YYNGEE. Between the trimmed V and J ends, which lost 1 base and 6 bases, there was a span of 16 bases. The CDR3 is 15 amino acids. The CDR3 sequence: CASSVYDRMNHGYTF. CDR3 sequence (DNA): TGTGCCAGCAGCGTATACGACAGAATGAACCATGGCTACACCTTC.

The chain combines TRBV5-5 with TRBJ2-1, with 7 bases lining up with TRBD2. Germline V gene data show CDR1 as SGHKS and CDR2 as YYEKEE (reference sequence). The junction had 4 bases not matched to a gene; V was cut back by 3 bases and J by 1 base. The CDR3 totals 15 residues. CDR3 amino acids: CASSSGLQSYNEQFF. As DNA, the CDR3 is TGTGCCAGCAGCTCGGGACTACAATCCTACAATGAGCAGTTCTTC.

The chain recombines TRBV7-3 with TRBJ2-3; D is possibly TRBD2 (6 bases). V lost 5 bases to trimming and J lost 1 base, with 16 bases between them. CDR1 is SGHTA and CDR2 is FQGTGA in the germline V gene. This CDR3 region has 16 residues. Here the CDR3 reads CASSPVAAVRTDTQYF. The CDR3 DNA reads TGTGCCAGCAGCCCGGTAGCGGCCGTGCGCACAGATACGCAGTATTTT.

The gene calls are TRBV9 and TRBJ2-4; 7 bases map to TRBD1. With 2 bases clipped from V and 5 bases from J, the junction kept 16 bases outside the gene matches. The germline gives CDR1 SGDLS, CDR2 YYNGEE. This CDR3 is 18 amino acids long. CDR3 loop: CASSVGAVTGIYENIQYF. DNA of the CDR3: TGTGCCAGCAGCGTGGGTGCGGTGACAGGGATCTACGAAAACATTCAGTACTTC. The whole variable domain, remainder taken from reference TRBV9 and TRBJ2-4, is DSGVTQTPKHLITATGQRVTLRCSPRSGDLSVYWYQQSLDQGLQFLIQYYNGEERAKGNILERFSAQQFPDLHSELNLSSLELGDSALYFCASSVGAVTGIYENIQYFGAGTRLSVL.

This clone was observed a handful of times. The chain is built from TRBV5-1 and TRBJ2-7, with D maybe TRBD1 (6 bases). The V and J ends lost 3 bases and 4 bases respectively, with 8 bases between them. In germline, CDR1 is SGHRS, CDR2 YFSETQ. CDR3 length: 12 amino acids. This chain's CDR3 is CASSSGQYEQYF. CDR3 bases: TGCGCCAGCAGCTCAGGACAGTACGAGCAGTACTTC.

The rearrangement uses TRBV19 and TRBJ2-3; 10 bases align to TRBD2. V shed 2 bases and J 4 bases; nucleotides not matched to a gene: 12. The CDR3 extends over 18 amino acids. Germline CDR1 reads LNHDA; CDR2 reads SQIVND (reference sequence). CDR3 nucleotide sequence: TGTGCCAGTAGTATACAGGTAGCGGGAGGATGGGGCCCAGATACGCAGTATTTT. Protein: CASSIQVAGGWGPDTQYF.